A single T cell receptor (beta chain) is shown here with its context. The antigen is unknown. This CDR3 is built from 15 residues. Germline-derived CDR1 and CDR2 are SEHNR and FQNEAQ (reference sequence). Trimming left V 5 bases short and J 2 bases short, with 16 bases between. This specimen belongs to a study of siplizumab effects on memory and regulatory T cells. Assays captured 95,000 to 100,000 TCR templates per sample. This table comes from immunoSEQ multiplex PCR, and its TCRdb copy is limited to in-frame clones, with some not included. The sample yields tens of thousands of clones, nearly 98% seen once. Whole-study findings and limits: Both greater diversity than memory cells and a major contribution to the alloresponse seemed to characterize naive T cells. Significant reduction of alloreactive sequences traceable to unstimulated CD4+ memory cells was observed with siplizumab.

Sequenced material: naive CD8+ T cells sorted from blood. The J gene is TRBJ2-7, the V gene TRBV7-9, with TRBD2 as a possible D gene (6 bases). The TCR comes from a human donor in good health. CDR3 residues: CASSHLLGGTYEQYF. DNA of the CDR3: TGTGCCAGCAGCCACCTTCTGGGAGGAACCTACGAGCAGTACTTC.